Below, one T cell receptor (beta chain) is given with its context. The table came from immunoSEQ multiplex PCR; TCRdb's copy has only in-frame clones and leaves some out. This table has 250,000 to 350,000 clones, 89% appearing once. The data stem from a study of blood T cell repertoires in COVID-19. In the study overall: Some COVID-19 samples were acute and others convalescent; all came from the United States, Italy and Spain.

Germline lookup yields CDR1 LGHDT and CDR2 YNNKEL (reference sequence). The CDR3 covers 16 residues. Trimming pared 5 bases from V and 4 bases from J, leaving 18 bases between. This TCR was recovered from a man aged 18-30 years who had recovered from COVID-19. The chain links TRBV3-1 (or the pseudogene TRBV3-2) to TRBJ1-5; D might be TRBD1 (6 bases). The sample was peripheral blood. The chain's CDR3 is CASSDSVTGDNQPQHF. The DNA for the CDR3 is TGTGCCAGCAGCGACTCCGTGACAGGAGATAATCAGCCCCAGCATTTT.